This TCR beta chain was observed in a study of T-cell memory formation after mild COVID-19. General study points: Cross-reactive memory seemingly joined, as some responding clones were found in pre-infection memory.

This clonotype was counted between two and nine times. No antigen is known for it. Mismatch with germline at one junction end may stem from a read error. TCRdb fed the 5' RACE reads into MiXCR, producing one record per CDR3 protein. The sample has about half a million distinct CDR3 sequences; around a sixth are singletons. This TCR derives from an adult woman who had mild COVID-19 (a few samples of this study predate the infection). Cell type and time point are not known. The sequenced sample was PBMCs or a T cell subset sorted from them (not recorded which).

CDR3 in DNA: TGTGCCAGCAGTTCGGACACCTACCAGCAGTACTTC. This translates into CASSSDTYQQYF. The V call is TRBV6-6, the J call TRBJ2-7, with D possibly TRBD1 on 5 matching bases. The germline V gene encodes CDR1 MNHNY and CDR2 SVGAGI (reference sequence). There are 12 residues in the CDR3.